These 27 T cell receptor beta chains originate from one sample sequenced in a study of T cells after yellow fever vaccination. One entry per CDR3 protein results from TCRdb running MiXCR on the 5' RACE reads. The data contain about 550,000 distinct CDR3 sequences, roughly 19% of them singletons. The sequences come from PBMCs, collected 15 days after the yellow fever booster vaccination. The receptors derive from a man aged 25 to 40 who received the YFV17D yellow fever vaccine.

The rearrangement uses TRBV20-1 and TRBJ2-3; D unresolved. Germline CDR1 is DFQATT and CDR2 is SNEGSKA (reference sequence). V was clipped by 0 bases and J by 2 bases, with 18 bases between them. The CDR3 is 17 residues long. This chain's CDR3 is CSAREWPPAPPTDTQYF. DNA for the CDR3: TGCAGTGCTAGAGAGTGGCCTCCGGCACCCCCCACAGATACGCAGTATTTT.

The chain is built from TRBV13 and TRBJ2-7; 8 bases align to TRBD1. V dropped 5 bases and J dropped 6; count of bases not matched to a gene: 12. Germline V gene sequence: CDR1 PRHDT, CDR2 FYEKMQ (reference sequence). The CDR3 loop spans 15 amino acids. As DNA, the CDR3 is TGTGCCAGCAGCAGAAGGACAGGGAATTCCCTCGAGCAGTACTTC. This encodes CASSRRTGNSLEQYF.

This clonotype has a handful of counts. The J gene is TRBJ2-7, the V gene TRBV2, with D perhaps TRBD1 (6 bases). The V and J ends lost 6 bases and 1 base respectively, with 13 bases between them. Per germline, CDR1 SNHLY and CDR2 FYNNEI. This CDR3 has 14 amino acids. As DNA, the CDR3 is TGTGCCAGCAGAGCCACGACAGGTTCCTACGAGCAGTACTTC. It is translated as CASRATTGSYEQYF. The whole variable domain, filled in from reference TRBV2 and TRBJ2-7, reads EPEVTQTPSHQVTQMGQEVILRCVPISNHLYFYWYRQILGQKVEFLVSFYNNEISEKSEIFDDQFSVERPDGSNFTLKIRSTKLEDSAMYFCASRATTGSYEQYFGPGTRLTVT.

This clonotype was recorded many times. The J gene is TRBJ2-5, the V gene TRBV25-1; 13 bases are a match to TRBD2. After removal of 5 bases from V and 3 bases from J, the junction contained 3 bases not matched to a gene. This CDR3 has 15 residues. Germline values: CDR1 MGHDK, CDR2 SYGVNS. The chain's CDR3 is CASSRGLAGEETQYF. Here the CDR3 DNA reads TGTGCCAGCAGTCGTGGACTAGCGGGAGAAGAGACCCAGTACTTC.

The chain combines TRBV12-3 or TRBV12-4 with TRBJ2-5, with TRBD1 matching over 8 bases. The J segment lost 4 bases and the V segment lost 4 bases, leaving 5 bases of the junction unmatched. The CDR3 runs to 14 residues. The CDR3 protein is CASSYGTGGETQYF. The CDR3, as DNA: TGTGCCAGCAGTTACGGCACAGGGGGAGAGACCCAGTACTTC.

This sequence joins TRBV18 and TRBJ2-5; 7 bases agree with TRBD2. From germline, CDR1 is KGHSH and CDR2 LQKENI. V trimming: 2 bases; J trimming: 5 bases; junction bases outside the gene matches: 11. The CDR3 covers 16 residues. In DNA, the CDR3 is TGTGCCAGCTCACCAGAAGCGGGATCGTGGTCGGAGACCCAGTACTTC. Its protein is CASSPEAGSWSETQYF.

The chain recombines TRBV6-2 or TRBV6-3 with TRBJ2-7; D may be TRBD1 (6 bases). The V end was cut by 6 bases, the J end by 4 bases, with 19 bases between. This CDR3 comprises 15 residues. The V gene's germline CDR1 is MNHEY and CDR2 SVGEGT. The CDR3 DNA reads as TGTGCCAGCAGCGCGCCCGGGACATATAATTACGAGCAGTACTTC. Its protein is CASSAPGTYNYEQYF.

The V and J genes are TRBV5-6 and TRBJ1-5, with D perhaps TRBD1 (5 bases). Per germline, CDR1 SGHDT and CDR2 YYEEEE. CDR3 size: 15 residues. Trimming pared 2 bases from V and 3 bases from J, leaving 12 bases between. This CDR3 reads CASSFGAGANQPQHF. CDR3 coding DNA: TGTGCCAGCAGCTTTGGGGCCGGGGCCAATCAGCCCCAGCATTTT.

The chain uses TRBV5-8 and TRBJ2-1, with a tentative D call TRBD2 (5 bases). The germline gives CDR1 SGHTS, CDR2 YDEGEE. This CDR3 comprises 14 residues. V lost 3 bases, J lost 8 bases, and 15 bases lay in between. The CDR3 sequence is CASSSVRARYEQFF. For the CDR3, the DNA is TGTGCCAGCAGCTCCGTGAGGGCCAGGTATGAGCAGTTCTTC.

Only a few counts were recorded for this clonotype. V and J are TRBV19 and TRBJ1-2; perhaps TRBD1 as D (6 bases). CDR3 length: 15 residues. Trimming took 2 bases from V and 5 from J, leaving 15 bases between them. Germline V gene sequence: CDR1 LNHDA, CDR2 SQIVND (reference sequence). DNA for the CDR3: TGTGCCAGTAGTATATCCTGGACAGTTACTTATGGCTACACCTTC. It specifies CASSISWTVTYGYTF.

This clonotype was counted a few times. This rearrangement joins TRBV7-8 to TRBJ2-7, with D possibly being TRBD1 (5 bases). V was pared by 7 bases and J by 1 base, with 14 bases between. Germline-derived CDR1 and CDR2 are SGHVS and FQNEAQ. The CDR3 is made up of 14 amino acids. DNA for the CDR3: TGTGCCAGCACCCCCCTAGACAGATCCTACGAGCAGTACTTC. Translating gives CASTPLDRSYEQYF.

V is TRBV10-1 and J is TRBJ2-7; TRBD2 agrees at 8 bases. CDR3 size: 16 residues. The V gene end was trimmed by 6 bases and the J gene end by 2 bases; junction bases not matched to a gene: 12. Germline CDR1 WNHNN, CDR2 SYGVQD (reference sequence). This chain's CDR3 is CASSRLASLTAYEQYF. The CDR3 region has the DNA TGCGCCAGCAGCCGACTAGCGAGCCTAACCGCCTACGAGCAGTACTTC.

V and J are TRBV21-1 and TRBJ2-7. TRBV21-1 is reported as a pseudogene. This CDR3 spans 11 amino acids. CDR3 sequence reads: CASRTENEQYF. DNA of the CDR3: TGTGCCAGCAGGACGGAGAACGAGCAGTACTTC.

This clonotype was counted a few times. The gene calls are TRBV5-1 and TRBJ2-7, with D perhaps being TRBD1 or TRBD2 (6 bases each). The length of the CDR3 is 15 residues. Looked up from germline, CDR1 is SGHRS and CDR2 is YFSETQ. V dropped 4 bases and J dropped 7 bases, with 21 bases sitting between them. The CDR3 bases are TGCGCCAGCAGCACCGTCGGGGGCAGAACGGGAGAGCAGTACTTC. It translates to CASSTVGGRTGEQYF. Full variable domain (missing parts from reference TRBV5-1 and TRBJ2-7): KAGVTQTPRYLIKTRGQQVTLSCSPISGHRSVSWYQQTPGQGLQFLFEYFSETQRNKGNFPGRFSGRQFSNSRSEMNVSTLELGDSALYLCASSTVGGRTGEQYFGPGTRLTVT.

This clonotype was picked up many times. The CDR3: CASSLSGQTYEQYF. In DNA, the CDR3 is TGCGCCAGCAGCTTGTCGGGGCAGACCTACGAGCAGTACTTC. The chain links TRBV5-1 to TRBJ2-7, with D perhaps given as TRBD1 or TRBD2 (5 bases each). Germline V gives CDR1 SGHRS, CDR2 YFSETQ. The CDR3 length is 14 residues. V lost 1 base, J lost 2 bases, and 10 bases lay in between.

This clonotype was seen a few times. The gene calls are TRBV21-1 and TRBJ2-7; whether TRBD1, the table's D call, matches the DNA was not checked. TRBV21-1 counts as a pseudogene. CDR3 length equals 13 residues. CDR3 sequence reads: CATNKTVSYEQYF. In nucleotides, the CDR3 is TGTGCCACCAATAAGACAGTCTCCTACGAGCAGTACTTC.

The V gene is TRBV10-3, the J gene TRBJ2-7; 7 bases map to TRBD1. Germline V gives CDR1 ENHRY, CDR2 SYGVKD. The CDR3 has 14 amino acids. V gave up 2 bases and J gave up 4 bases; unmatched junction bases: 5. Here the CDR3 DNA reads TGTGCCATCAGTGAGGGGGCCAGGGGGTACGAGCAGTACTTC. Translating gives CAISEGARGYEQYF.

This clonotype has more than one count but fewer than ten. The chain employs TRBV5-1 and TRBJ2-2, with unresolved D. The CDR3 runs 15 residues. V lost 5 bases, J lost 1 base, and 12 bases lay in between. Germline CDR1 and CDR2: SGHRS and YFSETQ. DNA of the CDR3: TGCGCCAGCAGTTGGGATGCCTTGAACACCGGGGAGCTGTTTTTT. This codes for CASSWDALNTGELFF.

The rearrangement uses TRBV6-2 or TRBV6-3 and TRBJ2-7, with TRBD2 matching over 10 bases. J was trimmed by 2 bases and V by 6 bases; bases with no gene match: 4. Germline-derived CDR1 and CDR2 are MNHEY and SVGEGT. CDR3 length: 14 amino acids. This CDR3 reads CASRRTSGPYEQYF. As DNA, the CDR3 is TGTGCCAGCAGACGGACTAGCGGACCCTACGAGCAGTACTTC.

The gene calls are TRBV20-1 and TRBJ2-1; 7 bases are a match to TRBD1. The CDR3 extends over 13 amino acids. After removal of 4 bases from V and 5 bases from J, the junction contained 5 bases not matched to a gene. The germline V gene has CDR1 DFQATT and CDR2 SNEGSKA (reference sequence). CDR3 loop: CSAKDRIHNEQFF. In nucleotides, the CDR3 is TGCAGTGCTAAGGACAGGATCCACAATGAGCAGTTCTTC.

This clonotype was seen a few times. The chain employs TRBV20-1 and TRBJ2-5; D not certain. Germline lookup yields CDR1 DFQATT and CDR2 SNEGSKA (reference sequence). The CDR3 consists of 12 residues. V lost 1 base and J 7 bases, leaving 10 bases between the germline ends. The CDR3 loop reads CSARAPGGTQYF. CDR3 nucleotide sequence: TGCAGTGCTAGAGCCCCCGGTGGGACCCAGTACTTC.

This clonotype was observed at least ten times. The rearrangement uses TRBV7-2 and TRBJ2-2; D gene ambiguous. The ends were cut back, 5 bases at V and 5 bases at J, with 9 bases in the middle. Germline CDR1 SGHTA, CDR2 FQGNSA. This CDR3 spans 13 amino acids. The CDR3 DNA reads as TGTGCCAGCAGCGGCTCATATACCGGGGAGCTGTTTTTT. Residues: CASSGSYTGELFF.

Here the CDR3 reads CSARGLAVNEQFF. The CDR3 bases are TGCAGTGCCAGGGGACTAGCAGTCAATGAGCAGTTCTTC. The chain links TRBV20-1 to TRBJ2-1; TRBD2 matches 9 bases. This CDR3 has 13 amino acids. J was trimmed by 6 bases and V by 6 bases; bases with no gene match: 6. Germline V CDR1 and CDR2: DFQATT, SNEGSKA (reference sequence).

The sample holds a few counts of this clonotype. This chain uses TRBV20-1 with TRBJ2-1; 9 bases are shared with TRBD2. The V and J ends lost 5 bases and 7 bases, in that order; junction bases with no gene match: 9. Germline loops: CDR1 DFQATT, CDR2 SNEGSKA (reference sequence). The CDR3 extends over 14 amino acids. This CDR3 reads CSAVGGRARNEQFF. The CDR3 DNA follows: TGCAGTGCTGTCGGCGGGAGGGCCCGAAATGAGCAGTTCTTC.

This rearrangement joins TRBV3-1 to TRBJ2-7; D is tentatively TRBD1 or TRBD2 (5 bases each). V was cut by 6 bases and J by 3 bases, with 12 bases left in between. The CDR3 covers 13 residues. Germline CDR1 LGHDT, CDR2 YNNKEL (reference sequence). The CDR3 here is CASSDGTFYEQYF. In nucleotides, the CDR3 is TGTGCCAGCAGTGACGGGACGTTCTACGAGCAGTACTTC.

The chain recombines TRBV23-1 with TRBJ2-2, with D tentatively TRBD2 (5 bases). TRBV23-1 is designated an ORF whose function remains uncertain. This CDR3 contains 16 residues. V dropped 2 bases and J dropped 4 bases, with 14 bases sitting between them. As DNA, the CDR3 is TGCGCCAGCAGTCAAAGCCGAGGGAGTACCACCGGGGAGCTGTTTTTT. It translates to CASSQSRGSTTGELFF.

The chain couples TRBV20-1 to TRBJ1-2; 8 nucleotides agree with TRBD1. The trim removed 6 bases at V and 5 bases at J, leaving 11 bases unmatched. This CDR3 spans 14 amino acids. Germline V CDR1 and CDR2: DFQATT, SNEGSKA (reference sequence). CDR3 loop: CSAGDRGTAYGYTF. The CDR3 coding sequence is TGCAGTGCAGGCGACAGGGGAACGGCGTATGGCTACACCTTC.